The 25 T cell receptor beta chains below were found in one sample sequenced in a study of blood T cells in healthy people across ages. A second PCR, run for about 7 to 11 cycles, used a sample-barcoded 5' primer plus a J-beta primer mix. From the 5' RACE reads, TCRdb called clonotypes with MiXCR, one entry per CDR3 protein. Found here are over a million distinct CDR3 sequences, under 30% of them singletons; the top ten hold approximately 0.7%. In addition, the sample was reused for a study of T cells of mothers and their children.

The sequencing sample was made of blood. The receptor set was obtained from a girl aged 2-10 years in good health.

The chain has TRBV6-5 and TRBJ1-1, with D unresolved. This CDR3 spans 14 amino acids. CDR1 and CDR2 from the germline V gene are MNHEY and SVGAGI. Trimming removed 2 bases at V and 1 base at J, with 8 bases between. CDR3 sequence reads: CASSYLNRNTEAFF. The CDR3 nucleotides are TGTGCCAGCAGTTACCTGAACAGGAACACTGAAGCTTTCTTT.

This clonotype has only a few counts. CDR3 coding DNA: TGTGCCAGCGAGCGCGGCGGAGAGACCCAGTACTTC. Residues: CASERGGETQYF. This sequence joins TRBV6-1 and TRBJ2-5; D not resolved. CDR1 and CDR2 from the germline V gene are MNHNS and SASEGT. V was pared by 8 bases and J by 4 bases, with 11 bases between. The CDR3 loop spans 12 amino acids.

This clonotype was seen only a few times. V usage is TRBV10-3 and J usage is TRBJ2-5; D might be TRBD1 (5 bases). CDR1 is ENHRY, CDR2 SYGVKD, per germline. V was shortened by 8 bases and J by 0 bases, with 13 bases between the two germline ends. CDR3 length: 14 residues. The DNA for the CDR3 is TGTGCCATCGGGGAACAGGTTTACCAAGAGACCCAGTACTTC. Translating gives CAIGEQVYQETQYF.

This clonotype was picked up a small number of times. The chain couples TRBV20-1 to TRBJ2-7, with D possibly matching TRBD1 (6 bases). The V end lost 2 bases, the J end lost 3 bases, and 14 bases lay between the germline ends. The CDR3 length is 14 residues. Looked up from germline, CDR1 is DFQATT and CDR2 is SNEGSKA (reference sequence). In DNA, the CDR3 is TGCAGTGCTAGACCAGACAGGATCAGCTACGAGCAGTACTTC. The encoded protein is CSARPDRISYEQYF.

CDR3 in DNA: TGTGCCAGCAGTTTAGGTCGCAGAGAAAAACTGTTTTTT. Translating it yields CASSLGRREKLFF. The rearrangement uses TRBV28 and TRBJ1-4, with D hard to call. CDR1 is MDHEN and CDR2 is SYDVKM in the germline V gene. The CDR3 loop spans 13 amino acids. Trimming removed 2 bases at V and 8 bases at J, with 9 bases between.

Worth noting for this clonotype: This could be a read error, since a much larger clone is one nucleotide away. The V call is TRBV20-1, the J call TRBJ2-5; weak D call: TRBD2 (5 bases). The CDR3 length is 14 residues. CDR1 is DFQATT, CDR2 SNEGSKA, per germline (reference sequence). Trimming stripped 0 bases from V and 4 bases from J, with 12 bases between. The CDR3 region has the DNA TGCAGTGCTAGAGATTTAGGCGAGGGAGAGACCCAGTACTTC. Protein sequence: CSARDLGEGETQYF.

The gene calls are TRBV7-2 and TRBJ2-5; no clear D. The V end was cut by 6 bases, the J end by 4 bases, with 18 bases between. CDR3 length equals 15 residues. Germline assignment: CDR1 SGHTA and CDR2 FQGNSA. The CDR3 is CASSLGYFLGETQYF. CDR3 DNA: TGTGCCAGCAGTCTCGGGTACTTTCTAGGAGAGACCCAGTACTTC. Full variable domain (missing parts from reference TRBV7-2 and TRBJ2-5): GAGVSQSPSNKVTEKGKDVELRCDPISGHTALYWYRQSLGQGLEFLIYFQGNSAPDKSGLPSDRFSAERTGGSVSTLTIQRTQQEDSAVYLCASSLGYFLGETQYFGPGTRLLVL.

The chain uses TRBV10-3 and TRBJ2-5; TRBD2 matches 7 bases. Near its end, the DNA agrees better with TRBJ2-7, so the J call may be wrong. CDR1 is ENHRY and CDR2 is SYGVKD in the germline V gene. The CDR3 sequence is 15 residues long. CDR3 nucleotides: TGTGCCATCAGTGGTGGCAGCGGGGCGTCCTACGAGCAGTACTTC. Translated, it gives CAISGGSGASYEQYF.

There are a few counts of this clonotype. V is TRBV7-9 and J is TRBJ1-2; 8 bases fit TRBD1. The CDR3 totals 16 residues. Germline CDR1 is SEHNR and CDR2 is FQNEAQ (reference sequence). The ends lost 2 bases at V and 0 bases at J; junction bases unmatched: 5. The CDR3 region has the DNA TGTGCCAGCAGCTTACAGGGGGCAACCCCTAACTATGGCTACACCTTC. It codes for CASSLQGATPNYGYTF.

This clonotype has just a few counts. The chain has TRBV7-2 and TRBJ1-4; weak D call: TRBD1 (5 bases). This CDR3 region has 15 residues. V was trimmed by 5 bases and J by 8 bases, leaving 18 bases between them. CDR1 SGHTA and CDR2 FQGNSA come from the germline V gene. The CDR3 bases are TGTGCCAGCAGCCTGGCGACAGCGGGATGGGAAAAACTGTTTTTT. It specifies CASSLATAGWEKLFF.

Here the CDR3 reads CSASLPGRRGDTQYF. In nucleotides, the CDR3 is TGCAGTGCTAGTCTCCCGGGGAGGAGAGGTGATACGCAGTATTTT. The V call is TRBV20-1, the J call TRBJ2-3; the D gene is possibly TRBD2 (6 bases). Trimming stripped 3 bases from V and 6 bases from J, with 19 bases between. The CDR3 length is 15 residues. Germline values: CDR1 DFQATT, CDR2 SNEGSKA (reference sequence).

A few counts support this clonotype. CDR3 region: CASSLTLTF. For the CDR3, the DNA is TGTGCCAGCAGCTTGACACTTACCTTC. V gene TRBV7-2 combines with J gene TRBJ1-2, with D unresolved. In germline, CDR1 is SGHTA, CDR2 FQGNSA. The CDR3 has 9 residues. The V end was cut by 3 bases, the J end by 14 bases, with 7 bases between.

This clonotype came up many times. The chain recombines TRBV29-1 with TRBJ1-4; 8 bases align to TRBD1. V was pared by 3 bases and J by 12 bases, with 15 bases of the junction left unmatched. This CDR3 is built from 15 residues. Germline CDR1 reads SQVTM; CDR2 reads ANQGSEA. The CDR3 DNA is TGCAGCGTTGAGGTTGGATACAGGGGGATGAGCCAACTGTTTTTT. Amino acids: CSVEVGYRGMSQLFF.

The J gene is TRBJ2-5, the V gene TRBV20-1; D gene unclear. The last part of the DNA fits TRBJ2-7 better; the J call may be wrong. The CDR3 runs to 14 residues. Germline loops: CDR1 DFQATT, CDR2 SNEGSKA (reference sequence). Here the CDR3 DNA reads TGCAGTGCTAGAGATTTTGACGGACCCTACGAGCAGTACTTC. Amino acids: CSARDFDGPYEQYF.

This clonotype came up a few times. The gene calls are TRBV5-1 and TRBJ2-7; D gene unclear. This CDR3 comprises 15 residues. Germline V gene data show CDR1 as SGHRS and CDR2 as YFSETQ. V was cut by 2 bases and J by 1 base, with 13 bases left in between. The CDR3 DNA reads as TGCGCCAGCAGCTTCGAATGGACCCGATCCTACGAGCAGTACTTC. Amino acids: CASSFEWTRSYEQYF.

This clonotype has just a few counts. The chain links TRBV12-3 or TRBV12-4 to TRBJ2-1; D unclear. V was trimmed by 5 bases and J by 9 bases, leaving 17 bases between them. This CDR3 has 14 amino acids. CDR3 DNA sequence: TGTGCCAGCAGTCCCGACCAAGGGCGTGGTGAGCAGTTCTTC. Translation gives CASSPDQGRGEQFF.

In its sample, this clonotype was seen a few times. The rearrangement links TRBV7-2 to TRBJ1-1; no clear D gene. Germline-derived CDR1 and CDR2 are SGHTA and FQGNSA. Trimming took 0 bases from V and 4 from J, leaving 9 bases between them. The CDR3 consists of 14 residues. The CDR3 here is CASSLARSGTEAFF. In nucleotides, the CDR3 is TGTGCCAGCAGCTTAGCGCGGAGTGGCACTGAAGCTTTCTTT.

A few counts support this clonotype. This CDR3 reads CASSSLTSKKLFF. The CDR3 DNA reads TGTGCCAGCAGCTCCCTGACCAGTAAAAAACTGTTTTTT. This chain uses TRBV7-9 with TRBJ1-4, with D unresolved. This CDR3 comprises 13 residues. Germline V lookup: CDR1 SEHNR, CDR2 FQNEAQ (reference sequence). The V end was cut by 4 bases, the J end by 9 bases, with 12 bases between.

This clonotype turned up a few times. The rearrangement joins TRBV6-5 to TRBJ2-1, with D perhaps matching TRBD2 (5 bases). V gave up 7 bases and J gave up 8 bases, with 12 bases separating them. This CDR3 is 12 amino acids long. Germline V gene data show CDR1 as MNHEY and CDR2 as SVGAGI. The CDR3 DNA reads TGTGCCAGCACCAATCACGGGGATGAGCAGTTCTTC. Protein product: CASTNHGDEQFF.

The rearrangement uses TRBV6-4 and TRBJ2-7, with D unresolved. CDR1 MRHNA and CDR2 SNTAGT come from the germline V gene. Trimming took off 7 bases at V and 0 bases at J, with 13 bases between the two ends. The CDR3 has 14 residues. Here the CDR3 reads CASTRAPSSYEQYF. DNA of the CDR3: TGTGCCAGCACACGGGCCCCAAGCTCCTACGAGCAGTACTTC.

This clonotype was observed a few times. V gene TRBV5-5 combines with J gene TRBJ1-1; the match to TRBD1 covers 9 bases. The CDR3 extends over 15 amino acids. Germline-derived CDR1 and CDR2 are SGHKS and YYEKEE (reference sequence). The V segment lost 2 bases and the J segment 6 bases; nucleotides outside the gene matches: 8. The DNA of the CDR3 is TGTGCCAGCAGCTTCTTTCAGACAGGGGGGGCTGAAGCTTTCTTT. It translates to CASSFFQTGGAEAFF.

This clonotype was detected a few times. This chain links TRBV2 with TRBJ2-1; D remains unclear. Deletions cut 6 bases from V and 5 bases from J, with 11 bases between. The germline gives CDR1 SNHLY, CDR2 FYNNEI. The CDR3 spans 13 residues. The CDR3 sequence: CASRNSKHNEQFF. The CDR3 DNA reads as TGTGCCAGCAGGAATAGCAAACACAATGAGCAGTTCTTC.

Of note for this clonotype: The junction and the germline gene differ at one end; a read error may be behind it. The chain links TRBV3-1 to TRBJ1-2; no definite D call. CDR1 LGHDT and CDR2 YNNKEL come from the germline V gene (reference sequence). The CDR3 extends over 16 amino acids. CDR3 DNA: TGTGCCAGCAGCTCTGGGAGGATAGACCCCCTCTATGGCTACGCCTTC. It translates to CASSSGRIDPLYGYAF.

This sequence joins TRBV4-2 and TRBJ2-1, with no clear D. V was clipped by 1 base and J by 9 bases, with 10 bases between them. The CDR3 extends over 13 amino acids. Germline V CDR1 and CDR2: LGHNA, YNFKEQ. CDR3 region: CASSQAADPEQFF. The CDR3 DNA reads as TGTGCCAGCAGCCAAGCGGCGGACCCTGAGCAGTTCTTC.

In its sample, this clonotype was seen once. V is TRBV7-2 and J is TRBJ2-1; no reliable D call. V lost 4 bases and J lost 0, with 13 bases in between. The CDR3 has 16 amino acids. Germline assignment: CDR1 SGHTA and CDR2 FQGNSA. The CDR3 DNA is TGTGCCAGCAGCTCGAAGGGCGGACGCTCCTACAATGAGCAGTTCTTC. Amino acid sequence: CASSSKGGRSYNEQFF.